Listed below are T cell receptor beta chains from one sample, sequenced in a study of T cell responses to AZD1222 COVID-19 vaccine. Clones were read by immunoSEQ multiplex PCR, and TCRdb kept only the in-frame ones, dropping some. Of 86,000 or so clones in the sample, about nine tenths are singletons; the top ten hold 3.5% to 5%. Sample: peripheral blood, taken on day 0 of MenACWY control vaccination. The receptors come from an adult in good health. Both conserved end residues are part of each CDR3. The D gene is left open where the match is weak.

TRBJ2-7 NA TRBV28 CASSFGGSYEQYF
TRBJ2-1 TRBD1 TRBV5-8 CASSLQGVSYNEQFF
TRBJ1-3 NA TRBV30 CAWRLSSGNTIYF
TRBJ1-6 NA TRBV2 CASHLGASYTLNSPLHF
TRBJ2-3 NA TRBV7-2 CASSLVQGGDTQYF
TRBJ2-6 NA TRBV6-5 CASSMAGANVLTF
TRBJ2-3 NA TRBV27 CASQIRHTQYF
TRBJ1-2 TRBD1 TRBV5-4 CASSLLQGAGSGYTF
TRBJ2-7 TRBD1 TRBV27 CASSFGGQGTYEQYF
TRBJ1-1 NA TRBV29-1 CSVTLTANTEAFF
TRBJ1-1 NA TRBV3-1/TRBV3-2 CASSQSRGTVNTEAFF
TRBJ2-1 TRBD2 TRBV4-1 CASSQLGLAGGIEQFF
TRBJ1-3 TRBD1 TRBV2 CASSGRGPSSGNTIYF
TRBJ2-3 TRBD2 TRBV27 CASRRTSSTDTQYF
TRBJ1-1 TRBD1 TRBV27 CASSQRQGSTEAFF
TRBJ1-6 TRBD1 TRBV30 CAWGTVFLGSPLHF
TRBJ2-1 TRBD1 TRBV5-5 CASSALFRDRVLVGRAGQFF
TRBJ2-7 NA TRBV5-6 CASSWKGSYEQYF
TRBJ1-2 TRBD1 TRBV19 CASGTVLDNTF
TRBJ2-3 TRBD1 TRBV19 CASSFSRQGSTDTQYF
TRBJ2-1 NA TRBV18 CASSPPGEGTGEQFF
TRBJ1-2 NA TRBV5-1 CASSAPTVIGYTF
TRBJ1-4 NA TRBV2 CASRDSSTNEKLFF
TRBJ1-2 NA TRBV3-1/TRBV3-2 CASSQGPRASYTF
TRBJ2-2 NA TRBV7-7 CASSSRTGSGELFF
TRBJ2-1 NA TRBV28 CASRCRLQYLFF
TRBJ1-2 TRBD1 TRBV4-3 CASSQDLLGGGAYGYTF
TRBJ2-5 NA TRBV11-2 CASSPGIGGETQYF
TRBJ1-3 NA TRBV27 CASSLSDRHSVYF
TRBJ1-3 NA TRBV7-9 CASSLATGLRNTIYF
TRBJ1-6 NA TRBV4-1 CASSQDARVESPLHF
TRBJ1-1 NA TRBV3-1/TRBV3-2 CASSPQGSSTGAFF
TRBJ2-1 TRBD2 TRBV5-6 CASSPLAGGGGAEQFF
TRBJ2-2 NA TRBV19 CASTPIDPRSGELFF
TRBJ1-1 NA TRBV6-5 CAAGEGVLTEAFF
TRBJ1-1 NA TRBV6-6 CASSHSRTGRTEAFF
TRBJ2-2 NA TRBV9 CASSPLRGSNTGELFF